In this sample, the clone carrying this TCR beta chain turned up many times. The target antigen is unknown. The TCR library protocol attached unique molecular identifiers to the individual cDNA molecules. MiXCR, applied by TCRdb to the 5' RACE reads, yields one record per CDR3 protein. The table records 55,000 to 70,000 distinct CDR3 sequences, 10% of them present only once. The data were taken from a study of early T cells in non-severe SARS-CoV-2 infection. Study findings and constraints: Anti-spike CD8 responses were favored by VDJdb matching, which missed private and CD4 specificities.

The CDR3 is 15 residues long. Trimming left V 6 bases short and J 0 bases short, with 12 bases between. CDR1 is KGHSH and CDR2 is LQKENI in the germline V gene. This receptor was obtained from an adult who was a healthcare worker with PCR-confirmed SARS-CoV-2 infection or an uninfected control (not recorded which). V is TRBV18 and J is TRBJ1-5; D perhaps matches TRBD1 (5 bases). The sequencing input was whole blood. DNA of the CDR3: TGTGCCAGCTCGCTGCTAGGGGATAGCAATCAGCCCCAGCATTTT. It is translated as CASSLLGDSNQPQHF.